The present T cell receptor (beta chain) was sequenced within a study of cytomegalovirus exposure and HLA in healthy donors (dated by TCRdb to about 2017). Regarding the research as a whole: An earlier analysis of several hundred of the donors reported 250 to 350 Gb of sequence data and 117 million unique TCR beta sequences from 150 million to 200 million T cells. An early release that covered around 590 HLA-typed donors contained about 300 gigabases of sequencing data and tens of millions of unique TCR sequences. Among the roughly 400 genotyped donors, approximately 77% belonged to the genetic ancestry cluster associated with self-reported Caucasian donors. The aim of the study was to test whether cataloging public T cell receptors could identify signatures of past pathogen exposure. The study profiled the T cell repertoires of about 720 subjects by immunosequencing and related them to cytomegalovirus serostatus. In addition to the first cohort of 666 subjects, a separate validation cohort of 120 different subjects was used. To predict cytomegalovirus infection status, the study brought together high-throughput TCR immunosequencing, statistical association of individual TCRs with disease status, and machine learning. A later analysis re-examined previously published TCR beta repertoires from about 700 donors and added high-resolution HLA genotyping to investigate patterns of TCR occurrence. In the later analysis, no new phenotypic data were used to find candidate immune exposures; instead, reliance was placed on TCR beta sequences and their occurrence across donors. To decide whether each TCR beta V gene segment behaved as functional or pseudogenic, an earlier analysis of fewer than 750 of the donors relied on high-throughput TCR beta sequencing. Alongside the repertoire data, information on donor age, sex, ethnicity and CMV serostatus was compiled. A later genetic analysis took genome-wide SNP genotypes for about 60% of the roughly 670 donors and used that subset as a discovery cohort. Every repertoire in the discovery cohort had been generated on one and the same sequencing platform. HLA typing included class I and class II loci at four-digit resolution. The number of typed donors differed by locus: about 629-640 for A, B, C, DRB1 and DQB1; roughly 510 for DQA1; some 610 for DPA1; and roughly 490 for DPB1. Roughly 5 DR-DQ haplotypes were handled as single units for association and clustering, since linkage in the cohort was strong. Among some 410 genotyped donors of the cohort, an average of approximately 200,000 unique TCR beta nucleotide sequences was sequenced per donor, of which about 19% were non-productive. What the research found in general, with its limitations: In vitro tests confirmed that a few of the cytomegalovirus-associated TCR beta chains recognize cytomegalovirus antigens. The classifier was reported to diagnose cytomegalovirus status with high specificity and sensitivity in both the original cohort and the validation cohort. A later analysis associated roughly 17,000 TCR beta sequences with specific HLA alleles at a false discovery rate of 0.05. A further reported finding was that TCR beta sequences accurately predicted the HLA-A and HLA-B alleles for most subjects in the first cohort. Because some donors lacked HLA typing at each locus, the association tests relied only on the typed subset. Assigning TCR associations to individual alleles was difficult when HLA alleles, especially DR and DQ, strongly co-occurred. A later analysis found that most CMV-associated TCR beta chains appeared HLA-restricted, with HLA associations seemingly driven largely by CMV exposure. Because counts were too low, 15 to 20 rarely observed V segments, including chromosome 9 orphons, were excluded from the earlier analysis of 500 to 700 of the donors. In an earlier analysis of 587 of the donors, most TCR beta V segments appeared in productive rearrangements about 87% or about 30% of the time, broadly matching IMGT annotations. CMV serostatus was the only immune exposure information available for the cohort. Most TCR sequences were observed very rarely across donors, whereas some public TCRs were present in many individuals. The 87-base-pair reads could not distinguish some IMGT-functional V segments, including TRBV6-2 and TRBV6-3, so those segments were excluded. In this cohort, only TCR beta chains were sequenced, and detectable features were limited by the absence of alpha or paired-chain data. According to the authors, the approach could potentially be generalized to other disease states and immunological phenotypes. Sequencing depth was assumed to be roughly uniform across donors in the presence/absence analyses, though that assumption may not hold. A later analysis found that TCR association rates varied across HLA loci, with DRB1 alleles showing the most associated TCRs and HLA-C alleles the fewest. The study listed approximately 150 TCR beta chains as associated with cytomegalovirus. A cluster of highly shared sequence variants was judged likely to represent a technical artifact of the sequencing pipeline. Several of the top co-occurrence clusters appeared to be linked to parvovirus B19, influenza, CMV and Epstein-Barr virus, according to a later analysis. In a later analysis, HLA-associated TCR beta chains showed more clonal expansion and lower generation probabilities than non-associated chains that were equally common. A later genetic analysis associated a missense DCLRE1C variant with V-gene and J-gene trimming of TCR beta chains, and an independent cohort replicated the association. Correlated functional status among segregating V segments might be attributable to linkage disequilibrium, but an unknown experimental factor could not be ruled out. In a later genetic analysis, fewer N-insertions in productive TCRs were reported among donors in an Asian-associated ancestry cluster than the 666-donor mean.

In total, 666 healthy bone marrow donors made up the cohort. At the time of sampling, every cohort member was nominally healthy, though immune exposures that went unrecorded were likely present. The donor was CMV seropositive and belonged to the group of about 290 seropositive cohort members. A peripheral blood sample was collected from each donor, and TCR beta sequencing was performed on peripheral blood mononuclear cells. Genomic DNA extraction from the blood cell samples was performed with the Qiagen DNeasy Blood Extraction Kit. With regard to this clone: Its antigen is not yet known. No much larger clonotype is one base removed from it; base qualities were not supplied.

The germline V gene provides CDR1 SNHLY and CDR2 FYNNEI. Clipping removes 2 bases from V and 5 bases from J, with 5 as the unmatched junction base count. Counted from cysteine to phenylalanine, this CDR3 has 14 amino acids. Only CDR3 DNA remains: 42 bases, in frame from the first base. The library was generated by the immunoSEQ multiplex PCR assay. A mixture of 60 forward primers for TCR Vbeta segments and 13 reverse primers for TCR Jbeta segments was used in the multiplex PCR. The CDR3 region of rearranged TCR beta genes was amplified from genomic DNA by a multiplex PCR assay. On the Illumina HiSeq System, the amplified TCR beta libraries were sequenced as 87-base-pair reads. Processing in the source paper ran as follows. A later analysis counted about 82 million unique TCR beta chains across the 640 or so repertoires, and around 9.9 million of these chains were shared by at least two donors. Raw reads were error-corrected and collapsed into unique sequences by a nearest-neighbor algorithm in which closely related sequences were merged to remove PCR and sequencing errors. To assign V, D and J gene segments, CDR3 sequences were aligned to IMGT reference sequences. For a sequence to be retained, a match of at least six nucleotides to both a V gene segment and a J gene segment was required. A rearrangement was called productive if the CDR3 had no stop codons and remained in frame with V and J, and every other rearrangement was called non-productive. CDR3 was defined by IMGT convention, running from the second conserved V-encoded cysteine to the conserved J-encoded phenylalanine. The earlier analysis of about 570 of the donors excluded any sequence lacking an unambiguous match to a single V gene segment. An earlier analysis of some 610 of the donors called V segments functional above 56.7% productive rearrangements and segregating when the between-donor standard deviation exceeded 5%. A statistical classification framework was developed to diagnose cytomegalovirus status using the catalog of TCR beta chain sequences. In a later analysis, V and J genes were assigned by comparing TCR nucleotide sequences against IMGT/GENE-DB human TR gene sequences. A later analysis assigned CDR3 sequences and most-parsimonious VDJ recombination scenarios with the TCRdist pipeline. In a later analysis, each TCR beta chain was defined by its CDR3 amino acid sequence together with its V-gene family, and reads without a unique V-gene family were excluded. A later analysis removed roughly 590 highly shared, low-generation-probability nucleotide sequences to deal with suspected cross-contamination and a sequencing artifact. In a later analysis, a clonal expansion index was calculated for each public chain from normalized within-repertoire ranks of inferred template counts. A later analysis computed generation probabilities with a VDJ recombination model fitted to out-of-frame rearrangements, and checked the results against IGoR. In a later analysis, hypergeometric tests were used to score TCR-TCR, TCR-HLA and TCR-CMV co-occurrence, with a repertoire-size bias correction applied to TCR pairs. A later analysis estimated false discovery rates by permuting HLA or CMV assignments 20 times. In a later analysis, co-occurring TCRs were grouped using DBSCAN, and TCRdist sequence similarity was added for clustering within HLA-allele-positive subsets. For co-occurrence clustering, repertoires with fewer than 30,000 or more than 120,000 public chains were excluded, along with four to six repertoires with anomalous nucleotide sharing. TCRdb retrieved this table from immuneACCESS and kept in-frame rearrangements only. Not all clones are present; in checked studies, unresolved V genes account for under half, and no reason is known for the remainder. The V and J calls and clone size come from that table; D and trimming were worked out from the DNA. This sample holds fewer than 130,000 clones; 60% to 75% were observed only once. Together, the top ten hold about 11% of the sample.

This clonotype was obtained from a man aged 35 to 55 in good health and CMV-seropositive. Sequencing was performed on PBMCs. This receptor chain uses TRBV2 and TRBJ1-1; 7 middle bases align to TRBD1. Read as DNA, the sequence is TGTGCCAGCAGTGAACCGGCAGGGGGGACTGAAGCTTTCTTT. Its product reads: CASSEPAGGTEAFF.